This T cell receptor (beta chain) was captured in a study of monozygotic twins with inflammatory bowel disease (dated by TCRdb to about 2019). About the investigation overall: The complete study included approximately 28 monozygotic twin pairs: 19 IBD-discordant Danish pairs and nine German pairs, of which four were IBD-concordant and five were IBD-discordant. Disease-associated traits were sought mainly through comparisons between IBD patients and their genetically identical healthy co-twins within discordant pairs. Each individual had, on average, about 151 000 unique TCRalpha sequences and 181 000 unique TCRbeta sequences available for analysis. Study-wide findings and limitations: Differing immunosuppressive treatments among patients may have added background noise and inter-individual variability to the repertoires. Fewer clonotypes were shared with other individuals by IBD patients than by healthy twins, most markedly in patients showing signs of disease activity. Measured by the inverse Simpson index, TCRbeta repertoire diversity was lower in IBD patients than in their healthy co-twins. Repertoire similarity did not differ between concordant and discordant twins, possibly due to limited statistical power. Different T cell subtypes could not be distinguished in the analysis. The results gave no support for a single strong signal or clonotype linked to IBD.

Libraries were built with 5' RACE. Each TCR library was prepared from about 4,000 ng of total RNA. cDNA was synthesized with SMARTScribe reverse transcriptase in eight separate reactions per sample. During cDNA synthesis, template switching introduced unique molecular identifiers that contained a 6-nucleotide sample barcode. TCRalpha and TCRbeta cDNA was amplified by two nested PCRs of 16 and 9 cycles, with bead purification after each PCR. Before amplification, the cDNA was treated with uracil DNA-glycosylase and purified using the QIAquick PCR purification kit. The second PCR was the step at which Illumina TruSeq-compatible adapters and sample-specific barcodes were added. Library quality and concentration were assessed using TapeStation and Qubit, and approximately 5 ng of each library was pooled. Pooled libraries were sequenced on an Illumina HiSeq2500 single-index Rapid Run with 2 x 100 bp reads and custom sequencing primers. In the authors' own workflow: PCR and sequencing errors were corrected by UMI-based consensus assembly using MiGEC version 1.2.6. MiXCR version 2.1.1 was used for V(D)J alignment, clonotype assembly and CDR3 extraction. Gene usage, clonotype sharing and MAIT/NKT TCR abundance were normalised by analysing the top 1000, 10 000 and 20 000 clonotypes per sample. After downsampling to 27 000 UMIs, diversity was calculated as the inverse Simpson index using the vegan R package. Statistical testing used paired Mann-Whitney U tests on the discordant twin pairs and applied Benjamini-Hochberg correction for multiple testing. Based on TCRdb reprocessing of the reads, there is one entry per CDR3 protein sequence, and DNA is missing. Clone size and V and J calls follow TCRdb, not the original study. The table for this sample shows 210,000 or so distinct CDR3 sequences. The leading ten clones occupy roughly 7.1% of the sample.

From each donor, a roughly 2.3 ml peripheral blood sample was drawn into PAXgene tubes and stored at -80 degrees C. Without any T cell sorting, total RNA was extracted from whole blood using the PAXgene blood miRNA kit on an automated QIAcube. Deep TCRalpha and TCRbeta repertoire profiling with unique molecular barcoding was performed on peripheral blood of monozygotic twin pairs concordant or discordant for inflammatory bowel disease. For every twin pair, smoking habits were documented, and each individual was categorised as a current, former or never smoker. Of note for this clonotype: Which antigen it targets is not known.

This sequence originates from a human donor with ulcerative colitis or Crohn's disease, or a healthy co-twin of an affected twin (not recorded which). The specimen was blood.

CDR3 region: CASSYSERVNTGELFF. The chain employs TRBV6-5 and TRBJ2-2; absent DNA, TCRdb's TRBD2 call cannot be checked. From the germline V gene, CDR1 is MNHEY and CDR2 is SVGAGI. From cysteine to phenylalanine, the CDR3 is 16 amino acids long. Only the protein is available.